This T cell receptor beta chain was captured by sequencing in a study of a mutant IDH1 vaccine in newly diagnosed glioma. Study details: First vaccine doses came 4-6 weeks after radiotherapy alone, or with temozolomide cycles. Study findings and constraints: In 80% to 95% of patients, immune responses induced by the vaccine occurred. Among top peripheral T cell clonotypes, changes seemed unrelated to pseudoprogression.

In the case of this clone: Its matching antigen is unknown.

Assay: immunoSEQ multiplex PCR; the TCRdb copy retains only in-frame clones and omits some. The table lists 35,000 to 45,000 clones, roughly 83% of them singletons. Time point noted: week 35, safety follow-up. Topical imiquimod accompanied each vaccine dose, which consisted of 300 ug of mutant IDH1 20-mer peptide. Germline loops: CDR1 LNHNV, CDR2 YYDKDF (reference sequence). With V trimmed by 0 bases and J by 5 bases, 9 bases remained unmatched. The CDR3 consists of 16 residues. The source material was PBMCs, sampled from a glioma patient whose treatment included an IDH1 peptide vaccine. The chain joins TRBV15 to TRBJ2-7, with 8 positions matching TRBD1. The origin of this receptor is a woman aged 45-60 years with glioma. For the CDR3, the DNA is TGTGCCACCAGCAGAGATTGGCAGGGGGCTAGTCACGAGCAGTACTTC. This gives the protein CATSRDWQGASHEQYF.